The 14 T cell receptor beta chains given below trace back to one sample, sequenced in a study of blood T cell repertoires in COVID-19. Sequencing was performed with immunoSEQ multiplex PCR; in TCRdb, only in-frame clones are kept and a portion is missing. The sample consists of under 300,000 clones, 88% of them appearing once. Sequenced: PBMCs or T cells enriched from blood (not recorded which). Receptor source: a woman in her thirties or forties with acute COVID-19.

This chain joins TRBV6-2 or TRBV6-3 and TRBJ2-2; 10 bases agree with TRBD2. V gave up 5 bases and J gave up 4 bases; unmatched junction bases: 7. Germline loops: CDR1 MNHEY, CDR2 SVGEGT. This CDR3 has 16 residues. The CDR3 DNA reads TGTGCCAGCAGTCGCTCTAGCGGGAGTGGCACCGGGGAGCTGTTTTTT. It is translated as CASSRSSGSGTGELFF.

The chain joins TRBV19 to TRBJ2-5, with a possible D match to TRBD1 (6 bases). Germline V gives CDR1 LNHDA, CDR2 SQIVND (reference sequence). CDR3 size: 13 residues. Trimming left V 5 bases short and J 5 bases short, with 12 bases between. The CDR3, as DNA: TGTGCCAGTAGTTTCGGGACAAGGGAGACCCAGTACTTC. Its translation is CASSFGTRETQYF.

V gene TRBV12-3 or TRBV12-4 combines with J gene TRBJ2-7; D may be TRBD2 (6 bases). The CDR3 spans 13 residues. V dropped 5 bases and J dropped 5 bases, with 13 bases sitting between them. Written as DNA, the CDR3 is TGTGCCAGCAGTAGGGGACTGGCCCACGAGCAGTACTTC. It is translated as CASSRGLAHEQYF.

The rearrangement links TRBV7-2 to TRBJ1-4; D may be TRBD1 (6 bases). The V gene's germline CDR1 is SGHTA and CDR2 FQGNSA. This CDR3 is built from 16 residues. The V and J ends lost 1 base and 8 bases respectively, with 17 bases between them. CDR3 region: CASSLVRGGLGEKLFF. The CDR3 bases are TGTGCCAGCAGCTTAGTAAGGGGGGGATTAGGGGAAAAACTGTTTTTT.

J is TRBJ2-3 and V is TRBV5-1; 9 nucleotides line up with TRBD2. Trimming removed 0 bases from V and 3 bases from J; junction bases left unmatched: 8. CDR3 length: 17 amino acids. Germline V CDR1 and CDR2: SGHRS, YFSETQ. Here the CDR3 DNA reads TGCGCCAGCAGCTTGGCCGGCAGGCGGGGGGGTACAGATACGCAGTATTTT. Its translation is CASSLAGRRGGTDTQYF.

This chain connects TRBV3-1 (or the pseudogene TRBV3-2) to TRBJ1-1; D is undetermined. The V and J ends lost 0 bases and 5 bases respectively, with 22 bases between them. In germline, CDR1 is LGHDT, CDR2 YNNKEL (reference sequence). There are 18 residues in the CDR3. The CDR3 here is CASSQEIFGGLRDTEAFF. The CDR3 bases are TGTGCCAGCAGCCAAGAGATATTTGGTGGCCTACGGGATACTGAAGCTTTCTTT.

The chain uses TRBV27 and TRBJ1-1; no clear D. Germline V gene lookup returns CDR1 MNHEY and CDR2 SMNVEV (reference sequence). Trimming took off 2 bases at V and 1 base at J, with 8 bases between the two ends. This CDR3 is 14 amino acids long. The CDR3 here is CASSLTRQNTEAFF. Here the CDR3 DNA reads TGTGCCAGCAGTTTAACCAGGCAGAACACTGAAGCTTTCTTT.

This rearrangement joins TRBV5-1 to TRBJ1-1; TRBD1 matches at 7 bases. CDR1 is SGHRS, CDR2 YFSETQ, per germline. The CDR3 spans 16 residues. V lost 0 bases, J lost 3 bases, and 8 bases stayed unmatched. CDR3 sequence (DNA): TGCGCCAGCAGCTTGGAGTTGAGGGGGCCAGACACTGAAGCTTTCTTT. Protein sequence: CASSLELRGPDTEAFF.

The genes are TRBV3-1 (or the pseudogene TRBV3-2) and TRBJ1-2; D gene unclear. Germline CDR1 reads LGHDT; CDR2 reads YNNKEL (reference sequence). The CDR3 consists of 11 residues. With 8 bases removed from V and 10 bases from J, the gap between germline ends came to 14 bases. CDR3 in amino acids: CASGSTSHYTF. The CDR3 DNA sequence: TGTGCCAGCGGCTCGACAAGCCACTACACCTTC.

The chain uses TRBV4-3 and TRBJ1-1; no reliable D call. The germline V gene encodes CDR1 LGHNA and CDR2 YSLEER. The CDR3 covers 14 residues. Deletions cut 3 bases from V and 5 bases from J, with 13 bases between. Here the CDR3 reads CASSHPPTGTEAFF. The CDR3 bases are TGCGCCAGCAGCCACCCACCGACGGGAACTGAAGCTTTCTTT.

The chain employs TRBV14 and TRBJ2-7; TRBD1 aligns across 9 bases. Germline values: CDR1 SGHDN, CDR2 FVKESK. This CDR3 is 13 amino acids long. V dropped 5 bases and J dropped 6; count of bases not matched to a gene: 5. The CDR3 reads CASSRTGDVEQYF. The CDR3 DNA sequence: TGTGCCAGCAGCAGGACAGGGGATGTCGAGCAGTACTTC.

The V and J genes are TRBV5-1 and TRBJ2-1; 8 bases agree with TRBD1. The V segment lost 1 base and the J segment 8 bases; nucleotides outside the gene matches: 11. Germline CDR1 SGHRS, CDR2 YFSETQ. This CDR3 is built from 16 residues. The CDR3 loop reads CASSLSRGQGVDEQFF. The CDR3 DNA follows: TGCGCCAGCAGCTTGTCCCGTGGACAGGGAGTAGATGAGCAGTTCTTC.

The rearrangement joins TRBV11-2 to TRBJ2-3, with 11 nucleotides matching TRBD2. V shed 9 bases and J 1 base; nucleotides not matched to a gene: 9. Germline assignment: CDR1 SGHAT and CDR2 FQNNGV. This CDR3 region has 16 residues. CDR3 sequence (DNA): TGTGCCAGTAGCGGGAGGGGAAGCACTGGCACAGATACGCAGTATTTT. Protein: CASSGRGSTGTDTQYF.

CDR3 sequence (DNA): TGTGCCAGCAGCTTAGTAGTAGGGGTGGGCAATCAGCCCCAGCATTTT. It encodes CASSLVVGVGNQPQHF. The rearrangement links TRBV7-9 to TRBJ1-5, with D possibly matching TRBD1 (5 bases). Looked up from germline, CDR1 is SEHNR and CDR2 is FQNEAQ (reference sequence). With 1 base removed from V and 2 bases from J, the gap between germline ends came to 12 bases. The CDR3 has 16 amino acids.